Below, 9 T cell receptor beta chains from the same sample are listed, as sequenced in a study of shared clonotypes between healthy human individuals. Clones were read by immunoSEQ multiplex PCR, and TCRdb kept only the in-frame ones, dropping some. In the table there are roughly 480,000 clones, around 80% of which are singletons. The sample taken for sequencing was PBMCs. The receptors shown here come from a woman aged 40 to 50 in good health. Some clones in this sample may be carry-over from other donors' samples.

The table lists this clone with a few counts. CDR3 amino acids: CASSLMIWGRDQETQYF. The DNA of the CDR3 is TGTGCCAGCAGTTTGATGATTTGGGGCAGAGACCAAGAGACCCAGTACTTC. This sequence joins TRBV28 and TRBJ2-5; a possible D gene is TRBD1 (5 bases). Between the trimmed V and J ends, which lost 3 bases and 0 bases, there was a span of 17 bases. CDR1 and CDR2 from the germline V gene are MDHEN and SYDVKM. CDR3 length: 17 residues.

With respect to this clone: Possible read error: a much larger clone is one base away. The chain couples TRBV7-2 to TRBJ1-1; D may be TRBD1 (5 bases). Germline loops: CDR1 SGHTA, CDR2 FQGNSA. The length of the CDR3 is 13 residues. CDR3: CASSRGTYTETFF. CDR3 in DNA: TGTGCCAGCAGCAGAGGGACCTACACTGAAACTTTCTTT.

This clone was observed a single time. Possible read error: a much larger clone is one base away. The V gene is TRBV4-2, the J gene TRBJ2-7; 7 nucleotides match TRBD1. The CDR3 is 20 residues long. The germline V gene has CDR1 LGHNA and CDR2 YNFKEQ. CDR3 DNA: TGTGTCAGCAGCCAAGAAGTCGTGACAGGGATTTGGGGAATTGCGGACGAGCAGTACTTC. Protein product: CVSSQEVVTGIWGIADEQYF.

The chain's CDR3 is CASSLSPLTTSGFEAFF. DNA of the CDR3: TGTGCCAGCAGCTTAAGCCCCCTTACGACGTCGGGGTTTGAAGCTTTCTTT. The V and J genes are TRBV7-3 and TRBJ1-1; D uncertain. The V and J ends lost 1 base and 7 bases respectively, with 22 bases between them. Germline assignment: CDR1 SGHTA and CDR2 FQGTGA. This CDR3 region has 17 residues.

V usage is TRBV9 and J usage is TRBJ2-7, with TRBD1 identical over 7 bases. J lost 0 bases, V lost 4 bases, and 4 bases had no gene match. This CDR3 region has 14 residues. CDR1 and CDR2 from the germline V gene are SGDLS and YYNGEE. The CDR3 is CASSLGTASYEQYF. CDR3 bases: TGTGCCAGCAGCCTCGGGACAGCCTCCTACGAGCAGTACTTC.

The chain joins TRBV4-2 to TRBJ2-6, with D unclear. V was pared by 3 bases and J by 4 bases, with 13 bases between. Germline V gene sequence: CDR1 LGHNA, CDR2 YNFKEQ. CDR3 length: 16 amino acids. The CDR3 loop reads CASSQDPLGGANVLTF. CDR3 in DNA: TGTGCCAGCAGCCAGGACCCCCTCGGGGGGGCCAACGTCCTGACTTTC.

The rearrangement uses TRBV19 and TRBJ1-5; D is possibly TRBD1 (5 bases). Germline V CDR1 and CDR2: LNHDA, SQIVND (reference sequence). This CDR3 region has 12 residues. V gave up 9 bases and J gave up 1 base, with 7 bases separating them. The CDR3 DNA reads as TGTGCCAGGGACAAGAGCAATCAGCCCCAGCATTTT. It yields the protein CARDKSNQPQHF.

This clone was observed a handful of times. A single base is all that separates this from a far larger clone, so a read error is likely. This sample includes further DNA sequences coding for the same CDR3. The CDR3 region is CASSLSVNTEAFF. The CDR3 DNA follows: TGTGCCAGCAGCTTAAGTGTGAACACTGAAGCTTTCTTT. The chain has TRBV7-3 and TRBJ1-1; the D is unclear. V was clipped by 1 base and J by 0 bases, with 3 bases between them. The CDR3 contains 13 residues. Germline assignment: CDR1 SGHTA and CDR2 FQGTGA.

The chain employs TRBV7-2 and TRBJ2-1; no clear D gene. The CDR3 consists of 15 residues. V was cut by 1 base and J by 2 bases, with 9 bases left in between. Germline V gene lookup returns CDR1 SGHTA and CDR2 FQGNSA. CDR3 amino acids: CASSLDLHTYNEQFF. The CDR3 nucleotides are TGTGCCAGCAGCTTAGACCTCCATACCTACAATGAGCAGTTCTTC.